This TCR beta chain derives from a study of cytomegalovirus exposure and HLA in healthy donors. General study findings and limits: In a later analysis, about 17,000 TCR beta sequences were associated with HLA alleles at 0.05 false discovery rate. A later analysis reportedly found fewer N-insertions in an Asian-associated ancestry cluster than the roughly 680-donor mean. In an earlier analysis, about 87% or about 30%: the productive usage of most TCR beta V segments. V segments that were indistinguishable, TRBV6-2 and TRBV6-3 among them, were omitted from analysis.

Germline CDR1 is SGHTS and CDR2 is YDEGEE. V was pared by 2 bases and J by 5 bases, with 8 bases between. The CDR3 contains 12 residues. As for this clone: Its specificity is not known.

The PCR used 60 Vbeta and 13 Jbeta primers. Repertoires were generated with immunoSEQ multiplex PCR, while TCRdb's copy carries only in-frame clones and drops some. The table shows about 110,000 clones, with more than 70% occurring only once. Sequencing was carried out using PBMCs. The chain has TRBV5-8 and TRBJ2-7, with D possibly matching TRBD2 (6 bases). The source is a man between 25 and 39 years old in good health and CMV-seronegative. The CDR3 region is CASSFWRDEQYF. The DNA for the CDR3 is TGTGCCAGCAGCTTTTGGAGGGACGAGCAGTACTTC.